Reported below is one T cell receptor (beta chain). The CDR3 loop spans 16 amino acids. V was clipped by 0 bases and J by 4 bases; unmatched bases: 2. Germline V gene lookup returns CDR1 LGHNA and CDR2 YNFKEQ. This entry comes from a study of patients and donors after allogeneic stem cell transplantation. TCRdb called the RT-PCR reads again in MiXCR, with one record for every CDR3 protein. The sample carries about 87,000 distinct CDR3 sequences, 4.5% to 5% recorded once. Material: blood, either unsorted or a sorted T cell fraction (not recorded which). This sequence originates from a human donor who was either an allogeneic HSCT recipient or a stem cell or donor lymphocyte infusion donor (not recorded which). It is not recorded whose cells these are; they may come from a transplant donor. The chain links TRBV4-2 to TRBJ2-1; 11 nucleotides align to TRBD2. The CDR3 reads CASSQDGTSGYNEQFF. The CDR3 DNA is TGTGCCAGCAGCCAAGACGGGACTAGCGGATACAATGAGCAGTTCTTC.